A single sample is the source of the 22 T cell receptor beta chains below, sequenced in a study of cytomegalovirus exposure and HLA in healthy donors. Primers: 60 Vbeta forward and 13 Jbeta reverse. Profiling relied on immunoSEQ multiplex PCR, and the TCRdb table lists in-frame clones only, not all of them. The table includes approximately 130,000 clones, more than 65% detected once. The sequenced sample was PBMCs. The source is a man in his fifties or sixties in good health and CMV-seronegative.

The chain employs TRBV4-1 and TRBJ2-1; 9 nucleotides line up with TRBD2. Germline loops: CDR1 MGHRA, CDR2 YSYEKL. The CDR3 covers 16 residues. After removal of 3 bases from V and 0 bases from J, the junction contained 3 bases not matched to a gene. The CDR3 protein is CASSHLAGSSYNEQFF. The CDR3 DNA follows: TGCGCCAGCAGCCATCTAGCGGGGAGCTCCTACAATGAGCAGTTCTTC.

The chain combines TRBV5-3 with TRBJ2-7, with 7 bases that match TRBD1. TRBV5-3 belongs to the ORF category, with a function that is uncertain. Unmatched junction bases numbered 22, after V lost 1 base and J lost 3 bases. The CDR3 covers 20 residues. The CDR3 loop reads CARSLCAPGQISLGLYEQYF. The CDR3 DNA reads TGTGCCAGAAGCTTGTGTGCTCCGGGACAGATATCCCTGGGTCTCTACGAGCAGTACTTC.

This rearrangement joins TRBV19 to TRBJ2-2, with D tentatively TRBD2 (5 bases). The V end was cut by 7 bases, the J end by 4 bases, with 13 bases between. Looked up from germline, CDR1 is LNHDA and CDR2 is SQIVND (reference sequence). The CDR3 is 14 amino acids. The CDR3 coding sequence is TGTGCCAGTACCCCGAGGACTTTCACCGGGGAGCTGTTTTTT. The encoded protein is CASTPRTFTGELFF.

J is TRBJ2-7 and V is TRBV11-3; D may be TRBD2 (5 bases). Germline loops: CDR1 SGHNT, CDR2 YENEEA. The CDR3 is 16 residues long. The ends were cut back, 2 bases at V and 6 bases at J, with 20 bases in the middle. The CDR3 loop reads CASSLIPGGWAVEQYF. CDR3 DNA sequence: TGTGCCAGCAGCTTAATCCCCGGAGGTTGGGCGGTCGAGCAGTACTTC. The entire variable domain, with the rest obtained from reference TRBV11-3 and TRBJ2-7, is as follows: EAGVVQSPRYKIIEKKQPVAFWCNPISGHNTLYWYLQNLGQGPELLIRYENEEAVDDSQLPKDRFSAERLKGVDSTLKIQPAELGDSAVYLCASSLIPGGWAVEQYFGPGTRLTVT.

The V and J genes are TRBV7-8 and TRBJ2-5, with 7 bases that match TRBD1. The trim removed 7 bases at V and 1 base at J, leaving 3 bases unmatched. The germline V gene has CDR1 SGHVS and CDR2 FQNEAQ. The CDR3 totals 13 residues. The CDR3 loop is CASNGQAQETQYF. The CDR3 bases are TGTGCCAGCAACGGACAGGCCCAAGAGACCCAGTACTTC.

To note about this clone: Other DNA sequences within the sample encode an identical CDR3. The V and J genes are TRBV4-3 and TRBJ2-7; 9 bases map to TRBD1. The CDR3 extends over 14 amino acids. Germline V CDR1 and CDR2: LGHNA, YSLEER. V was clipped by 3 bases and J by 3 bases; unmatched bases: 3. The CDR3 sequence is CASSQGQGSYEQYF. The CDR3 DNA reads TGCGCCAGCAGCCAGGGACAGGGAAGCTACGAGCAGTACTTC.

CDR3 sequence reads: CASSFDRAYGYTF. DNA for the CDR3: TGCGCCAGCAGCTTCGACAGGGCCTATGGCTACACCTTC. The chain couples TRBV5-1 to TRBJ1-2; 7 nucleotides align to TRBD1. The V segment lost 2 bases and the J segment 4 bases; nucleotides outside the gene matches: 2. CDR3 size: 13 residues. Germline CDR1 SGHRS, CDR2 YFSETQ. Combining the CDR3 with reference TRBV5-1 and TRBJ1-2 gives the whole variable domain KAGVTQTPRYLIKTRGQQVTLSCSPISGHRSVSWYQQTPGQGLQFLFEYFSETQRNKGNFPGRFSGRQFSNSRSEMNVSTLELGDSALYLCASSFDRAYGYTFGSGTRLTVV.

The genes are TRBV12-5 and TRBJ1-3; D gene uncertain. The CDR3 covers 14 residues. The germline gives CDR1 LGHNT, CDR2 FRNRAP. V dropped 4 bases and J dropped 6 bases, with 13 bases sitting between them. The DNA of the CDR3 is TGTGCTAGTGGTTCCAACAGAATCCTAAACACCATATATTTT. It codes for CASGSNRILNTIYF.

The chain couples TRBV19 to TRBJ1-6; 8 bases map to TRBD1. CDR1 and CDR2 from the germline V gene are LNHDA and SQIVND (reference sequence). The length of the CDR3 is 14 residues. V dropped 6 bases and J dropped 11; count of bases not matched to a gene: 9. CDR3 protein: CASSPGQGHPPLHF. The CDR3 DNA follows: TGTGCCAGTAGCCCCGGACAGGGCCATCCACCCCTCCACTTT.

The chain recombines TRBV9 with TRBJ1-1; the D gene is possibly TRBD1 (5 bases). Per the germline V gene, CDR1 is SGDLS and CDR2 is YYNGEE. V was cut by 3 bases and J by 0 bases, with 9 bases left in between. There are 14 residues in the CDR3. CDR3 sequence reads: CASSEGHLNTEAFF. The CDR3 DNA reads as TGTGCCAGCAGCGAAGGACATTTGAACACTGAAGCTTTCTTT.

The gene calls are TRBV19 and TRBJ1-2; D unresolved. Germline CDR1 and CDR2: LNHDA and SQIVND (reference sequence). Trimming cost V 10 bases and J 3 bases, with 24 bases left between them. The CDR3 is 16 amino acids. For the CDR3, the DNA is TGTGCCACTTCAACCGATTGGGGAGGTCGGGACTATGGCTACACCTTC. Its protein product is CATSTDWGGRDYGYTF.

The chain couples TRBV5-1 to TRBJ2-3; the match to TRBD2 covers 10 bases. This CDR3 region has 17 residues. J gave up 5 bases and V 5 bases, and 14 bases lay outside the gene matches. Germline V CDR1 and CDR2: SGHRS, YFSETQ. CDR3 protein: CASRNLASGGAVDTQYF. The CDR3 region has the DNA TGCGCCAGCAGAAACCTAGCGAGCGGGGGGGCCGTAGATACGCAGTATTTT.

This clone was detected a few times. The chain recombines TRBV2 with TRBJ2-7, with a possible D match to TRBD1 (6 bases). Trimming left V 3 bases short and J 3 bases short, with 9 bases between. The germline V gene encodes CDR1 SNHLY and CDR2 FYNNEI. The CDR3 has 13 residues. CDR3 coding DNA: TGTGCCAGCAGTGATGGGACAAACTACGAGCAGTACTTC. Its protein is CASSDGTNYEQYF.

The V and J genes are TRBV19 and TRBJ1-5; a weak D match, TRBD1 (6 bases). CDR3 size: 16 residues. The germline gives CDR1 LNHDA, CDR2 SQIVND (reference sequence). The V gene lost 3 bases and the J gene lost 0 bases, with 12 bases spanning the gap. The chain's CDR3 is CASSIGQTGSNQPQHF. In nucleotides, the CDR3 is TGTGCCAGTAGTATCGGACAGACAGGTAGCAATCAGCCCCAGCATTTT.

The CDR3 DNA sequence: TGCGCCAGCAGCCAAGACGCGAGGTTTGGCTACACCTTC. As protein: CASSQDARFGYTF. The rearrangement links TRBV4-3 to TRBJ1-2; D gene ambiguous. Trimming took off 0 bases at V and 7 bases at J, with 9 bases between the two ends. Germline CDR1 and CDR2: LGHNA and YSLEER. This CDR3 contains 13 residues.

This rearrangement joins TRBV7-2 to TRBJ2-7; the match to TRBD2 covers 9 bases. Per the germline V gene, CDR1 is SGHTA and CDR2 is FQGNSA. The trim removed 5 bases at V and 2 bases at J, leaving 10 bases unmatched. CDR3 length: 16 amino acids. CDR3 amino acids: CASSSDSGGATYEQYF. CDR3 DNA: TGTGCCAGCAGCAGTGATAGCGGGGGTGCAACCTACGAGCAGTACTTC.

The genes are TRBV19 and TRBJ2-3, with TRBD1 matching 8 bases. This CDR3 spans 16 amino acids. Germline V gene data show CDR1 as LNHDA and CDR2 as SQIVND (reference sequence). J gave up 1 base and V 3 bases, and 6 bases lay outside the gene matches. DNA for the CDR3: TGTGCCAGTAGTATGCGTGCGACAGGGGGCACAGATACGCAGTATTTT. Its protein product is CASSMRATGGTDTQYF.

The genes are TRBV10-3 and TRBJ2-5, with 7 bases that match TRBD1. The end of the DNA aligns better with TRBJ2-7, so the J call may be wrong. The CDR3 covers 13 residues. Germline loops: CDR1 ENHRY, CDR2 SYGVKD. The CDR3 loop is CAISPGTAYEQYF. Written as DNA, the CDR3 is TGTGCCATCAGCCCCGGGACAGCCTACGAGCAGTACTTC.

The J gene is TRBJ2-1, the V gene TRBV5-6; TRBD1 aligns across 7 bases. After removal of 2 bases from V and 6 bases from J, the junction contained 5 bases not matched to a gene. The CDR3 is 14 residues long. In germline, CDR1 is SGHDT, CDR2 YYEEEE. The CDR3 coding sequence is TGTGCCAGCAGCTTAGGGACAGCTAGCAATGAGCAGTTCTTC. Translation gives CASSLGTASNEQFF. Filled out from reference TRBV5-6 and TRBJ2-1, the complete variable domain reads DAGVTQSPTHLIKTRGQQVTLRCSPKSGHDTVSWYQQALGQGPQFIFQYYEEEERQRGNFPDRFSGHQFPNYSSELNVNALLLGDSALYLCASSLGTASNEQFFGPGTRLTVL.

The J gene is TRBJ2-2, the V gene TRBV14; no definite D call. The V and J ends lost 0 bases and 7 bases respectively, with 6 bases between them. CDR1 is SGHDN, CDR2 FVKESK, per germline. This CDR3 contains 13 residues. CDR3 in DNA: TGTGCCAGCAGCCAAGAGCTCGGCGGGGAGCTGTTTTTT. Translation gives CASSQELGGELFF.

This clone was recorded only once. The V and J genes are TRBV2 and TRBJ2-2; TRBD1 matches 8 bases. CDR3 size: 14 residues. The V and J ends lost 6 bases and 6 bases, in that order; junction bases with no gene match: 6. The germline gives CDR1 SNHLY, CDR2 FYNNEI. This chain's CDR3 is CASRVDRDPGELFF. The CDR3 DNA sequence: TGTGCCAGCAGAGTGGACAGGGACCCCGGGGAGCTGTTTTTT.

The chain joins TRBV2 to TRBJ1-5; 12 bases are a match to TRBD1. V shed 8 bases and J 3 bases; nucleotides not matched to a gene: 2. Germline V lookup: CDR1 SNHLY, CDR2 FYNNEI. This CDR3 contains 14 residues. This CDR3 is CASWDRGLNQPQHF. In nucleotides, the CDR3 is TGTGCCAGCTGGGACAGGGGGCTCAATCAGCCCCAGCATTTT.